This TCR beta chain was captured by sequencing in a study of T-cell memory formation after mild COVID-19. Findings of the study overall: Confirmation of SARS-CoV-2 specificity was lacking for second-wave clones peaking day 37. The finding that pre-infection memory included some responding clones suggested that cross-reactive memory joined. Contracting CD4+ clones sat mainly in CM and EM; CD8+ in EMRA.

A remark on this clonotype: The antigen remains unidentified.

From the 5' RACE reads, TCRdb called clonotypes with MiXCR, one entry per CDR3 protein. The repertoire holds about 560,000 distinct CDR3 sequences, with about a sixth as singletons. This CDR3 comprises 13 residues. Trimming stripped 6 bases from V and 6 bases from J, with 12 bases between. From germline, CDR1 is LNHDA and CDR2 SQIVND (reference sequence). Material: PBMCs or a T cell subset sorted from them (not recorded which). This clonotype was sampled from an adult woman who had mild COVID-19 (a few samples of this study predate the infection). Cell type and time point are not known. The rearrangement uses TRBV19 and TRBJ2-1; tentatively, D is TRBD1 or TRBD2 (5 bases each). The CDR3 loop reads CASSLSRGNEQFF. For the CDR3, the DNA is TGTGCCAGTAGCCTTTCGAGGGGCAATGAGCAGTTCTTC.